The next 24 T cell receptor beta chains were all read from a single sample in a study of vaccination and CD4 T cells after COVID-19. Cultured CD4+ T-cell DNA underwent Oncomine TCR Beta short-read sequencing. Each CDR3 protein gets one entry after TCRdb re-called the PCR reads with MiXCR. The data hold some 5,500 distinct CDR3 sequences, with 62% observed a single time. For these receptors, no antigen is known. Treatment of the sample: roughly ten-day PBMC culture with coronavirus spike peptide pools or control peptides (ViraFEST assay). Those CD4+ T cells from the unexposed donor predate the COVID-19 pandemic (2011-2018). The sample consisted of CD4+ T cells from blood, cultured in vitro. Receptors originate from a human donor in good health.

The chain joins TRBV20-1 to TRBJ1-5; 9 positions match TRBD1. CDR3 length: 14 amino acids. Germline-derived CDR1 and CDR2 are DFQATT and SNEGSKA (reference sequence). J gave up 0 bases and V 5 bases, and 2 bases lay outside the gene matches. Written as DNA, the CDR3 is TGCAGTGCTTGGACAGGGGATAGCAATCAGCCCCAGCATTTT. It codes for CSAWTGDSNQPQHF.

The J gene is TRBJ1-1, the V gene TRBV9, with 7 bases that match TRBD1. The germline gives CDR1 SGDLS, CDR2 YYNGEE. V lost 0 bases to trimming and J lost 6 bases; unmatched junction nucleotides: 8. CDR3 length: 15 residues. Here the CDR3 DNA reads TGTGCCAGCAGCGTAGGGGGGACAGCCAGCTCTGAAGCTTTCTTT. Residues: CASSVGGTASSEAFF.

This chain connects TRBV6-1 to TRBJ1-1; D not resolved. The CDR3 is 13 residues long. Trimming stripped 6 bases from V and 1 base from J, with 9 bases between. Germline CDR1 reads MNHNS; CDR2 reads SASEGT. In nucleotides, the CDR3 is TGTGCCAGCAGCAGGCACAGGAACACTGAAGCTTTCTTT. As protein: CASSRHRNTEAFF.

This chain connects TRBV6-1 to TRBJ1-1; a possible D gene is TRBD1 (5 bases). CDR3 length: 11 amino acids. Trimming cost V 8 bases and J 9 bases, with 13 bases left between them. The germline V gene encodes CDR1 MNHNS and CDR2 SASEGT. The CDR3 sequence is CASLVAGQAFF. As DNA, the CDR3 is TGTGCCAGCCTGGTGGCGGGACAAGCTTTCTTT.

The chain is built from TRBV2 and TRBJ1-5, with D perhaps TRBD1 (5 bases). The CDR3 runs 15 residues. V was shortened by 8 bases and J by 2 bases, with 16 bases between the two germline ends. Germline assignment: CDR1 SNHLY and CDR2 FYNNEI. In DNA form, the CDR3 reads TGTGCCAGCCGTGGAGGGGCGGGCCGCAATCAGCCCCAGCATTTT. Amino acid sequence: CASRGGAGRNQPQHF.

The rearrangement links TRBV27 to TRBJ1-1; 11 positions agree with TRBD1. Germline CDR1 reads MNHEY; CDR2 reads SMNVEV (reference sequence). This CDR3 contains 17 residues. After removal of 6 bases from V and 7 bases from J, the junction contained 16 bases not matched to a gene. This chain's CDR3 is CASSLEPPGQGVGEAFF. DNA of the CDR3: TGTGCCAGCAGCCTAGAACCACCGGGACAGGGGGTTGGTGAAGCTTTCTTT.

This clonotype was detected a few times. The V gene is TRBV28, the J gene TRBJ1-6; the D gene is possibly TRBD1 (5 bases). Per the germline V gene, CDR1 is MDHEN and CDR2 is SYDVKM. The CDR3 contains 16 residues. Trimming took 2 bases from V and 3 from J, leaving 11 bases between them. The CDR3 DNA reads TGTGCCAGCAGTTTAATCCCAGGGAACTATAATTCACCCCTCCACTTT. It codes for CASSLIPGNYNSPLHF.

CDR3 nucleotide sequence: TGTGCCAGTACCAGCGGGGGGGTGGGCGAGCAGTTCTTC. It encodes CASTSGGVGEQFF. The chain joins TRBV19 to TRBJ2-1; 10 bases match TRBD2. Losses at the gene ends were 7 bases for V and 10 bases for J; bases not matched to a gene: 7. This CDR3 has 13 amino acids. Per germline, CDR1 LNHDA and CDR2 SQIVND (reference sequence).

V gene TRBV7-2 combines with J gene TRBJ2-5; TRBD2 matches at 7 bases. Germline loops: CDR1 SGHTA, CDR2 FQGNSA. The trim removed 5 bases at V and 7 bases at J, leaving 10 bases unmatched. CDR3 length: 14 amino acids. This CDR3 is CASSPGTTSGTQYF. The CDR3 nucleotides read TGTGCCAGCAGCCCCGGGACTACGAGCGGGACCCAGTACTTC.

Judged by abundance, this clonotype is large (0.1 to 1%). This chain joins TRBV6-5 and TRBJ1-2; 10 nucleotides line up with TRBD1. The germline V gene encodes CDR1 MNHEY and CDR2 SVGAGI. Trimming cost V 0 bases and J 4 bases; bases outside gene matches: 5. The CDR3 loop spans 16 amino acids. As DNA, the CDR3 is TGTGCCAGCAGTTACTCGAGGACAGGGGGAAGCTATGGCTACACCTTC. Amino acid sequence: CASSYSRTGGSYGYTF.

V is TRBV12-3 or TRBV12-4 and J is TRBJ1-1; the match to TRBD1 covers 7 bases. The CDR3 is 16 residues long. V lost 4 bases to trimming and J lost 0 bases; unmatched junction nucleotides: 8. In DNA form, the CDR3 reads TGTGCCAGCAGTTCACGGACAGGTATAATGAACACTGAAGCTTTCTTT. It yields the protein CASSSRTGIMNTEAFF.

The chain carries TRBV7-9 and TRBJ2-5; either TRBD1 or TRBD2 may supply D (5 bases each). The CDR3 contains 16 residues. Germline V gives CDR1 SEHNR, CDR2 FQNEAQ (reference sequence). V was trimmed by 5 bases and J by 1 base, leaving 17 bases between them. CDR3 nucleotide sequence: TGTGCCAGCAGCGTTAGTTTGGGGGTTGGCCAAGAGACCCAGTACTTC. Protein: CASSVSLGVGQETQYF.

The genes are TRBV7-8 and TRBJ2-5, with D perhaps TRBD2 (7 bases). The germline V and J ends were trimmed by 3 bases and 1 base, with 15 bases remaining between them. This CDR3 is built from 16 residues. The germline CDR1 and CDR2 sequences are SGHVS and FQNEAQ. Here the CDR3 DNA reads TGTGCCAGCAGCTTCCTCCGCGGGGGCCCCCAAGAGACCCAGTACTTC. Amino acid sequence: CASSFLRGGPQETQYF.

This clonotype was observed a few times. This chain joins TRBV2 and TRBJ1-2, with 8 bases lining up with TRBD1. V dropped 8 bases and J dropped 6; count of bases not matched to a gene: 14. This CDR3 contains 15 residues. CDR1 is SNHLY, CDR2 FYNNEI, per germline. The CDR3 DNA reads TGTGCCAGCTCTTTACGTCAGGGGGCGGGCGATGGCTACACCTTC. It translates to CASSLRQGAGDGYTF.

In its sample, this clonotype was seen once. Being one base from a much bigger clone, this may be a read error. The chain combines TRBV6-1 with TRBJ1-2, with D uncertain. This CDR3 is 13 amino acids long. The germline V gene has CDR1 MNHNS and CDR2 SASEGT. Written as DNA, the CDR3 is TGTGCCAGCAGTGAAGGGCCGCAATATGACTACACCTTC. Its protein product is CASSEGPQYDYTF.

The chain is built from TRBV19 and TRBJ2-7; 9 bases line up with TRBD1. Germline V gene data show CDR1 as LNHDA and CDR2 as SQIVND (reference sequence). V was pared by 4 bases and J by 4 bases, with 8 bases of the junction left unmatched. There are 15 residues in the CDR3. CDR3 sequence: CASSTNRGRGYEQYF. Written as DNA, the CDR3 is TGTGCCAGTAGTACAAACAGGGGGCGAGGATACGAGCAGTACTTC.

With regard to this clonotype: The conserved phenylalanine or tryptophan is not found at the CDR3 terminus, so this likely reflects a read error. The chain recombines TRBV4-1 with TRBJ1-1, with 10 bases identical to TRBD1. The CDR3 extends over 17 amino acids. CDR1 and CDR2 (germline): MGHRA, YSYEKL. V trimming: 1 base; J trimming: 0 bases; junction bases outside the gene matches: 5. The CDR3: CASSQGGQGTMNTEAFV. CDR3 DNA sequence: TGCGCCAGCAGCCAAGGGGGACAGGGGACCATGAACACTGAAGCTTTCGTT.

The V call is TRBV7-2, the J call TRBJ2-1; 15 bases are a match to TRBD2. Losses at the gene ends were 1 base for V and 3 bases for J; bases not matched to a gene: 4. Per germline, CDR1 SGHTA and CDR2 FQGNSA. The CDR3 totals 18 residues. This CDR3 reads CASSLEGTSGRFYNEQFF. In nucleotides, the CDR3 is TGTGCCAGCAGCTTAGAGGGGACTAGCGGGAGGTTCTACAATGAGCAGTTCTTC.

The CDR3 nucleotides are TGTGCCAGCAGCTTCAGCGACGGGGGCCAAGAGACCCAGTACTTC. It encodes CASSFSDGGQETQYF. V and J are TRBV11-1 and TRBJ2-5; D possibly corresponds to TRBD2 (6 bases). Germline V CDR1 and CDR2: SGHAT, FQDESV (reference sequence). The CDR3 has 15 residues. Trimming removed 3 bases from V and 1 base from J, with 12 bases in between. The entire variable domain, with the rest obtained from reference TRBV11-1 and TRBJ2-5, is as follows: EAEVAQSPRYKITEKSQAVAFWCDPISGHATLYWYRQILGQGPELLVQFQDESVVDDSQLPKDRFSAERLKGVDSTLKIQPAELGDSAMYLCASSFSDGGQETQYFGPGTRLLVL.

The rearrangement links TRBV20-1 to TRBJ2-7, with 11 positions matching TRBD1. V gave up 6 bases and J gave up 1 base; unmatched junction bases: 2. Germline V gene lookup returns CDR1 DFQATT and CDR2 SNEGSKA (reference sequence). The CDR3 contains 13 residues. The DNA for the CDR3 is TGCAGTGCGGGACAGGGGGTTTCCTACGAGCAGTACTTC. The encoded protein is CSAGQGVSYEQYF.

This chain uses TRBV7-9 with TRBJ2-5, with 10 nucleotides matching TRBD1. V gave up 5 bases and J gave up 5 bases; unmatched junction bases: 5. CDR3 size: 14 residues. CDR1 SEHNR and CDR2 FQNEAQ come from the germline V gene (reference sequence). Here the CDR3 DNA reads TGTGCCAGCAGCCCCGGGACAGGGGTCGAGACCCAGTACTTC. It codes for CASSPGTGVETQYF.

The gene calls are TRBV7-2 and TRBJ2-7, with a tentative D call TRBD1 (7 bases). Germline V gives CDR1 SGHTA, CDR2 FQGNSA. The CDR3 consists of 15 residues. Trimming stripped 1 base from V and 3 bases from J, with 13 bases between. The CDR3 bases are TGTGCCAGCAGCTTAGGGGGGGACAGAGGCTACGAGCAGTACTTC. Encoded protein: CASSLGGDRGYEQYF. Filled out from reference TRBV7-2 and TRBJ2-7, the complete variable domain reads GAGVSQSPSNKVTEKGKDVELRCDPISGHTALYWYRQSLGQGLEFLIYFQGNSAPDKSGLPSDRFSAERTGGSVSTLTIQRTQQEDSAVYLCASSLGGDRGYEQYFGPGTRLTVT.

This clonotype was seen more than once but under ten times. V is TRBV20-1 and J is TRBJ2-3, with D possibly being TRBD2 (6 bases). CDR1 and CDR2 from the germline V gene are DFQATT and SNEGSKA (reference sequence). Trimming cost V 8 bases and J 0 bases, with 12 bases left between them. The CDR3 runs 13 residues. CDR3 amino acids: CSRAGPSTDTQYF. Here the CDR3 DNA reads TGCAGTCGCGCGGGACCTAGCACAGATACGCAGTATTTT.

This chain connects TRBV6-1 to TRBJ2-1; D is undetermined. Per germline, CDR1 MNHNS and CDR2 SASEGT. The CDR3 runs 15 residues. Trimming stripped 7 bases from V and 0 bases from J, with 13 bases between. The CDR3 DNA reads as TGTGCCAGCAAGAGATCAGCGAGCTCCTACAATGAGCAGTTCTTC. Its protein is CASKRSASSYNEQFF.